The rows below give T cell receptor beta chains drawn from one sample of a study of T cells in localized non-small cell lung cancer. The protocol was immunoSEQ multiplex PCR, while the TCRdb copy is restricted to in-frame clones and leaves out a portion. The repertoire includes over 25,000 clones, less than 95% of them detected once, and 1.1% sits in the top ten. The source material was peripheral blood, sampled before any cancer treatment. These receptors were taken from a woman aged 35 to 70 with stage I lung adenocarcinoma. The CDR3 runs from the conserved cysteine through the conserved F or W. A D gene is named only where the DNA matches it firmly. Size is omitted from some rows. Given values are once, few, many or a class for expanded clones.

abundance: once
d_gene: -
v_gene: TRBV5-4
j_gene: TRBJ2-2
CDR3nt: TGTGCCAGCAGCCGGGGGGGACAGGGAGGCACCGGGGAGCTGTTTTTT
CDR3aa: CASSRGGQGGTGELFF

abundance: -
d_gene: -
v_gene: TRBV7-2
j_gene: TRBJ2-7
CDR3nt: TGTGCCAGCAGCCTAAACCGGGCCGCGACCTACGAGCAGTACTTC
CDR3aa: CASSLNRAATYEQYF

abundance: -
d_gene: -
v_gene: TRBV18
j_gene: TRBJ1-2
CDR3nt: TGTGCCAGCTCCTCCGGGACGGAGGACTATGGCTACACCTTC
CDR3aa: CASSSGTEDYGYTF

abundance: -
d_gene: TRBD2
v_gene: TRBV29-1
j_gene: TRBJ2-1
CDR3nt: TGCAGCGTCCAAGTCGGGGGGTTTGACAATGAGCAGTTCTTC
CDR3aa: CSVQVGGFDNEQFF

abundance: -
d_gene: TRBD1
v_gene: TRBV18
j_gene: TRBJ1-2
CDR3nt: TGTGCCAGCTCACCGGGGGACAGTAACTATGGCTACACCTTC
CDR3aa: CASSPGDSNYGYTF

abundance: once
d_gene: -
v_gene: TRBV19
j_gene: TRBJ2-1
CDR3nt: TGTGCCAGTAGTAGAGGGAACTCCTACAATGAGCAGTTCTTC
CDR3aa: CASSRGNSYNEQFF

abundance: -
d_gene: TRBD2
v_gene: TRBV9
j_gene: TRBJ2-1
CDR3nt: TGTGCCAGCAGCCTACTAGCGGGGGGGTATAATGAGCAGTTCTTC
CDR3aa: CASSLLAGGYNEQFF

abundance: -
d_gene: TRBD2
v_gene: TRBV5-1
j_gene: TRBJ2-1
CDR3nt: TGCGCCAGCAGCTTGCGGGCTAGCGGGGTCTACAATGAGCAGTTCTTC
CDR3aa: CASSLRASGVYNEQFF

abundance: -
d_gene: TRBD1
v_gene: TRBV6-6
j_gene: TRBJ1-5
CDR3nt: TGTGCCAGCCGCGATGCAGGGGGACTTAATCAGCCCCAGCATTTT
CDR3aa: CASRDAGGLNQPQHF

abundance: -
d_gene: TRBD2
v_gene: TRBV7-2
j_gene: TRBJ2-5
CDR3nt: TGTGCCAGCAGCTTAGCGGGAACTAGCGGACCCCAAGAGACCCAGTACTTC
CDR3aa: CASSLAGTSGPQETQYF

abundance: -
d_gene: -
v_gene: TRBV7-9
j_gene: TRBJ1-1
CDR3nt: TGTGCCAGCAGCCAACGCCCCGTGAACACTGAAGCTTTCTTT
CDR3aa: CASSQRPVNTEAFF

abundance: -
d_gene: -
v_gene: TRBV6-5
j_gene: TRBJ2-7
CDR3nt: TGTGCCAGCAGTTACTTGGGGCAGCTGAACGAGCAGTACTTC
CDR3aa: CASSYLGQLNEQYF

abundance: -
d_gene: -
v_gene: TRBV7-8
j_gene: TRBJ1-2
CDR3nt: TGTGCCAGCAGCTTTTTGGGGGGCACTAATGGCTACACCTTC
CDR3aa: CASSFLGGTNGYTF

abundance: -
d_gene: -
v_gene: TRBV4-2
j_gene: TRBJ1-4
CDR3nt: TGTGCCAGCAGCCAAGTCCCAGATCTCAGAGGCGAAAAACTGTTTTTT
CDR3aa: CASSQVPDLRGEKLFF

abundance: -
d_gene: -
v_gene: TRBV4-3
j_gene: TRBJ1-1
CDR3nt: TGCGCCAGCAGCCAAGATTGGGCTAGACCCCAAGAAGCTTTCTTT
CDR3aa: CASSQDWARPQEAFF

abundance: -
d_gene: TRBD1
v_gene: TRBV6-6
j_gene: TRBJ2-7
CDR3nt: TGTGCCAGCAGCCGACCGGGACAGGGAAGGGTAGAGCAGTACTTC
CDR3aa: CASSRPGQGRVEQYF

abundance: -
d_gene: -
v_gene: TRBV7-2
j_gene: TRBJ1-2
CDR3nt: TGTGCCAGCAGCTTCCTTGTCAGGGGAAGCGGCTACACCTTC
CDR3aa: CASSFLVRGSGYTF

abundance: -
d_gene: -
v_gene: TRBV6-5
j_gene: TRBJ1-2
CDR3nt: TGTGCCAGCAGACCCGGAACAGCTAACTATGGCTACACCTTC
CDR3aa: CASRPGTANYGYTF

abundance: -
d_gene: TRBD1
v_gene: TRBV14
j_gene: TRBJ2-1
CDR3nt: TGTGCCAGCAGCCGCCGACAGGGGGCAAATGAGCAGTTCTTC
CDR3aa: CASSRRQGANEQFF

abundance: -
d_gene: -
v_gene: TRBV5-4
j_gene: TRBJ2-1
CDR3nt: TGTGCCAGCAGCTTCGGGTCCCAGAGCTCCTACAATGAGCAGTTCTTC
CDR3aa: CASSFGSQSSYNEQFF

abundance: -
d_gene: -
v_gene: TRBV7-2
j_gene: TRBJ2-5
CDR3nt: TGTGCCAGCAGCTTATCGTGGGACCAAGAGACCCAGTACTTC
CDR3aa: CASSLSWDQETQYF

abundance: -
d_gene: -
v_gene: TRBV6-5
j_gene: TRBJ2-1
CDR3nt: TGTGCCAGCAGCCCAAATCGGCATGGATCTAGAGAGCAGTTCTTC
CDR3aa: CASSPNRHGSREQFF

abundance: -
d_gene: TRBD1
v_gene: TRBV27
j_gene: TRBJ1-5
CDR3nt: TGTGCCAGCAGTCCCCAACCAGGGGGCGGGGGTCAGCCCCAGCATTTT
CDR3aa: CASSPQPGGGGQPQHF

abundance: -
d_gene: -
v_gene: TRBV14
j_gene: TRBJ2-7
CDR3nt: TGTGCCAGCAGCCAAGACACCTTCTACGAGCAGTACTTC
CDR3aa: CASSQDTFYEQYF

abundance: -
d_gene: TRBD2
v_gene: TRBV19
j_gene: TRBJ2-2
CDR3nt: TGTGCCAGTTTAGCGGGTCCTAACACCGGGGAGCTGTTTTTT
CDR3aa: CASLAGPNTGELFF

abundance: -
d_gene: -
v_gene: TRBV19
j_gene: TRBJ1-4
CDR3nt: TGTGCCAGTACTACGCACGCTCGGCCTCGGGAACTGTTTTTT
CDR3aa: CASTTHARPRELFF

abundance: few
d_gene: TRBD1
v_gene: TRBV4-3
j_gene: TRBJ1-5
CDR3nt: TGCGCCAGCAGCCAAGGACCCAAGGTTTCAGGGGGTTTAGATCAGCCCCAGCATTTT
CDR3aa: CASSQGPKVSGGLDQPQHF

abundance: -
d_gene: TRBD1
v_gene: TRBV5-6
j_gene: TRBJ1-2
CDR3nt: TGTGCCAGCAGCTCCCCCCCGGCAGGGGGTCCTACCTATGGCTACACCTTC
CDR3aa: CASSSPPAGGPTYGYTF

abundance: once
d_gene: -
v_gene: TRBV5-1
j_gene: TRBJ1-3
CDR3nt: TGCGCCAGCAGCTCTGGACCCGCCTCTGGAAACACCATATATTTT
CDR3aa: CASSSGPASGNTIYF

abundance: -
d_gene: -
v_gene: TRBV7-8
j_gene: TRBJ2-7
CDR3nt: TGTGCCAGCGGACTGAACTCCTACGAGCAGTACTTC
CDR3aa: CASGLNSYEQYF

abundance: -
d_gene: TRBD2
v_gene: TRBV5-1
j_gene: TRBJ2-1
CDR3nt: TGCGCCAGCAGCCTAACTAGCGGGGGGAACAATGAGCAGTTCTTC
CDR3aa: CASSLTSGGNNEQFF

abundance: -
d_gene: TRBD1
v_gene: TRBV6-4
j_gene: TRBJ1-2
CDR3nt: TGTGCCAGCAGTGACCGCCCTGGGACAGGGGAAAACTATGGCTACACCTTC
CDR3aa: CASSDRPGTGENYGYTF

abundance: -
d_gene: TRBD1
v_gene: TRBV10-3
j_gene: TRBJ1-1
CDR3nt: TGTGCCATCAGTCAACAGGGGGGGCCGAACACTGAAGCTTTCTTT
CDR3aa: CAISQQGGPNTEAFF

abundance: -
d_gene: -
v_gene: TRBV7-2
j_gene: TRBJ1-4
CDR3nt: TGTGCCAGCAGCCCCTGGACGGCAACTAATGAAAAACTGTTTTTT
CDR3aa: CASSPWTATNEKLFF

abundance: -
d_gene: -
v_gene: TRBV7-9
j_gene: TRBJ2-2
CDR3nt: TGTGCCAGCAGCTTATACCGTGGGACGAACCTTCTTTCCACCGGGGAGCTGTTTTTT
CDR3aa: CASSLYRGTNLLSTGELFF